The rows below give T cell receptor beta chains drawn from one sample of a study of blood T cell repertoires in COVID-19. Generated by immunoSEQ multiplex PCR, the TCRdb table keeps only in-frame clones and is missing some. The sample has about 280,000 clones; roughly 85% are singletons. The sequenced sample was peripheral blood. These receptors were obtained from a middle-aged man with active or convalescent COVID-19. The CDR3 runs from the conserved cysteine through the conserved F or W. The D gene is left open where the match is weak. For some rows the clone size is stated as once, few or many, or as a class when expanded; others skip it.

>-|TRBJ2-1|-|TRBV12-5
CASASGMVEQFF
TGTGCTAGTGCCTCGGGGATGGTTGAGCAGTTCTTC
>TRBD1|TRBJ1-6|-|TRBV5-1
CASSSSGTGSPNNSPLHF
TGCGCCAGCAGCTCTTCCGGGACAGGGAGCCCGAATAATTCACCCCTCCACTTT
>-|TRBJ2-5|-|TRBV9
CASSVEGVETQYF
TGTGCCAGCAGCGTAGAGGGGGTAGAGACCCAGTACTTC
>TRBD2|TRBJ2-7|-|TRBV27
CASSFRPSGYEQYF
TGTGCCAGCAGTTTCCGGCCTAGCGGGTACGAGCAGTACTTC
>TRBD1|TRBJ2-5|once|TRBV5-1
CASSRTTGGDETQYF
TGCGCCAGCAGCAGAACGACAGGGGGCGATGAGACCCAGTACTTC
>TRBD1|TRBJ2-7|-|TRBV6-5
CASSDETGASYEQYF
TGTGCCAGCAGCGACGAGACAGGGGCCTCCTACGAGCAGTACTTC
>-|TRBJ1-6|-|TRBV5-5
CASSLAWERNNSPLHF
TGTGCCAGCAGCTTGGCCTGGGAGCGGAATAATTCACCCCTCCACTTT
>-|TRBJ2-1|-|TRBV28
CASSPPGGFYYNEQFF
TGTGCCAGCAGCCCGCCGGGGGGCTTCTACTACAATGAGCAGTTCTTC
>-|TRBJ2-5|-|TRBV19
CASSIQGLPETQYF
TGTGCCAGTAGTATCCAGGGACTTCCAGAGACCCAGTACTTC
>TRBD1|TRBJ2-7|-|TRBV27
CASSLRDRGTYEQYF
TGTGCCAGCAGTTTACGGGACAGGGGGACCTACGAGCAGTACTTC
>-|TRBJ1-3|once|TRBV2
CASTGAFSGNTIYF
TGTGCCAGCACGGGTGCCTTCTCTGGAAACACCATATATTTT
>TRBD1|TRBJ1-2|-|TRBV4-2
CASSQDFGQDFYGYTF
TGTGCCAGCAGCCAAGATTTCGGACAGGACTTCTATGGCTACACCTTC
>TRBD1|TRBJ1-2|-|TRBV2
CASSVTPGTGGRDGYTF
TGTGCCAGCAGCGTTACTCCCGGGACAGGGGGCCGGGATGGCTACACCTTC
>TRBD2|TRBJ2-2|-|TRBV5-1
CASSPLTAGATGELFF
TGCGCCAGCAGCCCACTGACTGCGGGAGCCACCGGGGAGCTGTTTTTT
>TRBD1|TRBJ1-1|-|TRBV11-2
CASSLPGTEDLNTEAFF
TGTGCCAGCAGCTTACCCGGGACAGAGGACTTGAACACTGAAGCTTTCTTT
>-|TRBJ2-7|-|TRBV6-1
CASSEPRGIEQYF
TGTGCCAGCAGTGAACCAAGGGGCATCGAGCAGTACTTC
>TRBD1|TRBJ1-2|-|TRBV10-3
CAISASDRVDYGYTF
TGTGCCATCAGTGCGTCGGACAGGGTGGACTATGGCTACACCTTC
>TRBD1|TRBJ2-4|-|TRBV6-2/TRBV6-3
CASSPNRGPGSIQYF
TGTGCCAGCAGTCCCAACAGGGGCCCGGGGAGCATTCAGTACTTC
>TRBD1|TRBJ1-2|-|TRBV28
CASSSGQGGGYGYTF
TGTGCCAGCAGCTCCGGACAGGGAGGAGGGTATGGCTACACCTTC
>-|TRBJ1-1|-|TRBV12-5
CASGFSGVRTPNTEAFF
TGTGCTAGTGGTTTCTCGGGAGTTCGGACGCCTAACACTGAAGCTTTCTTT
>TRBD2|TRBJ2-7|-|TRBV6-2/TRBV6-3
CASSRTSGIYEQYF
TGTGCCAGCAGCCGGACTAGCGGGATCTACGAGCAGTACTTC
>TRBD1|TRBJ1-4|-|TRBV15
CATSRVVDRSNEKLFF
TGTGCCACCAGCAGAGTCGTGGACAGGTCTAATGAAAAACTGTTTTTT
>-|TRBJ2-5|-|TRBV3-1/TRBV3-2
CASSRASGRGETQYF
TGTGCCAGCAGCCGGGCCTCAGGGCGGGGAGAGACCCAGTACTTC
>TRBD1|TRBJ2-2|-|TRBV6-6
CASRTGTGVLTGELFF
TGTGCCAGCAGAACCGGGACAGGGGTATTAACCGGGGAGCTGTTTTTT
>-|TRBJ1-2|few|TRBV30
CAWNLGLSRHGYTF
TGTGCCTGGAACTTGGGACTTTCTCGACACGGCTACACCTTC
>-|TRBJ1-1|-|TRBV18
CASSLGGRQNTEAFF
TGTGCCAGCTCACTCGGTGGGCGACAGAACACTGAAGCTTTCTTT
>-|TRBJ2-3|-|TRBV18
CASSPQAADTQYF
TGTGCCAGCTCACCACAGGCGGCAGATACGCAGTATTTT
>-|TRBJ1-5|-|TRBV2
CASSDRGSIQPQHF
TGTGCCAGCAGTGACCGGGGAAGCATTCAGCCCCAGCATTTT
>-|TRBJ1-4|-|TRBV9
CASSAGQINEKLFF
TGTGCCAGCAGCGCCGGACAGATTAATGAAAAACTGTTTTTT
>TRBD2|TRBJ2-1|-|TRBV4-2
CASSQDFAGGGNEQFF
TGTGCCAGCAGCCAAGATTTTGCGGGAGGGGGCAATGAGCAGTTCTTC
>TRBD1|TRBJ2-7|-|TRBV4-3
CASSQDWGQGAEEQYF
TGCGCCAGCAGCCAAGATTGGGGACAGGGGGCTGAGGAGCAGTACTTC
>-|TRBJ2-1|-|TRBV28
CASRPGGYEQFF
TGTGCCAGCAGGCCTGGGGGCTATGAGCAGTTCTTC
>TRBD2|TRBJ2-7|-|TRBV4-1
CASSPSGTSGGYEQYF
TGCGCCAGCAGCCCTAGCGGGACTAGCGGGGGCTACGAGCAGTACTTC
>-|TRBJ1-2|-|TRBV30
CAWGEVVGYTF
TGTGCCTGGGGGGAGGTAGTTGGCTACACCTTC
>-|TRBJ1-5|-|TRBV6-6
CASSYVREQPQHF
TGTGCCAGCAGTTACGTCAGGGAACAGCCCCAGCATTTT
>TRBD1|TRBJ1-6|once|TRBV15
CATSNRGSNSPLHF
TGTGCCACCAGCAACAGGGGGTCTAATTCACCCCTCCACTTT
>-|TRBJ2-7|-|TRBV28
CASRESRGYEQYF
TGTGCCAGCAGGGAGTCTCGGGGCTACGAGCAGTACTTC